The present entry profiles one TCR beta chain with its context. It lacks a known antigen. It has no much larger one-base neighbor in the sample; base qualities were not kept. Between the V and J ends, shortened by 2 bases and 4 bases respectively, the junction contains 11 bases. CDR1 and CDR2, looked up from the germline V gene (reference sequence), are LNHDA and SQIVND. The CDR3 holds 14 amino acids from the cysteine to the phenylalanine. Left in the record is the CDR3 DNA by itself, 42 bases read in frame from the first base. The data are from a study of somatic mutations in cytotoxic T cells in rheumatoid arthritis (dated by TCRdb to about 2017). Regarding the complete study: Before any treatment started and right after they were diagnosed, patients gave peripheral blood samples (about 30 ml EDTA). A FACSAria II or Sony SH800 was used to flow-sort some V beta antibody-stained T-cell populations at nearly 100% purity, and TCRB sequencing was also done on sorted V beta1+ cells. To characterize clonality, the study used TCRB deep sequencing while asking whether somatic mutations are carried by expanded CD8+ T-cell clones in newly diagnosed, untreated rheumatoid arthritis. For roughly 61 rheumatoid arthritis patients and 20 healthy controls, TCRB deep sequencing was carried out. Patients and controls did not essentially differ in median age, which was nearly identical between the groups.

Genomic DNA underwent TCRB CDR3 sequencing using the immunoSEQ assay. The study's processing was this. Patient CD8+ clones larger than 1% were compared against published virus-specific TCRB sequences, and only a few matched. Only productive TCRB rearrangements were included in the analyses. Defining a clone by its unique TCRB CDR3 sequence, the study calculated clonality as a productive clonality index derived from Shannon entropy. To calculate repertoire overlap between two samples, the template counts of each clone were considered relative to each sample's total templates. V-gene usage measured by flow cytometry correlated with TCRB sequencing V-gene usage, with a Spearman r of around 0.62. TCRdb took this table from immuneACCESS and kept in-frame rearrangements with V and J called. Such tables lack part of the clones; where checked against another copy, unresolved V genes explain under half of the gap, and the rest is unexplained. V, J and clone size were drawn from that table, and D and trimming were deduced from the DNA. The sample has some 16,000 clones on record, approximately 75% of them singletons. Of the sample, approximately 10% falls within the top ten clones.

Overall study outcomes, separate from this receptor: There was no significant difference in CD8+ T-cell clonality between rheumatoid arthritis patients and age-matched healthy controls. Several identical CD8+ TCRB sequences were found in both blood and synovial fluid, and in about an eighth of the roughly 60 patients the largest CD8+ clone exceeded 20% of CD8+ cells. The expanded CD8+ clones had unknown antigen targets, and not appearing in virus-specific databases did not rule out that they were virus-specific. The finding that TRBV07 was slightly underrepresented in patients was left unadjusted for multiple comparisons. An increase of CD8+ clonality with age was seen in patients (Spearman r ≈ 0.5) but not in healthy controls.

Flow cytometry confirmed the purity of CD4+ and CD8+ cells that had been isolated by positive magnetic bead selection on an AutoMACS. Initial screening for clonal expansions relied on flow cytometry with a TCR V beta antibody panel, after which sorted CD8+ fractions underwent TCRB deep sequencing for characterization. Ficoll-Paque PLUS density gradient separation was used to isolate peripheral blood mononuclear cells. Nucleospin Tissue or Tissue XS kits were used to extract DNA from CD4-enriched, CD8-enriched or PBMC samples, and a Qubit 2.0 fluorometer was used for quantification. Recombination linked TRBV19 to TRBJ2-5; the D gene is possibly TRBD1 or TRBD2, with 6 bases matching each. The receptor was derived from an adult with rheumatoid arthritis. Sequenced material: CD8+ T cells sorted from blood. DNA sequence: TGTGCCAGTAGTATAAGGGGGGCCGGAGAGACCCAGTACTTC. This encodes CASSIRGAGETQYF.